This T cell receptor (beta chain) was obtained from a study of T cells of healthy individuals. One entry per CDR3 protein results from TCRdb running MiXCR on the 5' RACE reads. The repertoire holds 35,000 to 45,000 distinct CDR3 sequences, approximately 5% seen once, with 9.2% in the top ten. V shed 5 bases and J shed 4 bases, with 11 bases lying between them. Germline-derived CDR1 and CDR2 are SQVTM and ANQGSEA. The CDR3 sequence is 13 residues long. The gene calls are TRBV29-1 and TRBJ2-2; unclear D gene. The receptor was isolated from a human donor in good health. The CDR3 coding sequence is TGCAGCGTTTCGCGTCCGGGCACCGGGGAGCTGTTTTTT. Amino acid sequence: CSVSRPGTGELFF.